The 15 T cell receptor beta chains below come from one sample, sequenced in a study of blood T cell repertoires in COVID-19. Sequenced by immunoSEQ multiplex PCR; TCRdb stores in-frame clones only, minus some. Of 200,000 to 250,000 clones detected, 86% appear once; the ten largest clones hold about 4%. Sequenced: PBMCs or T cells enriched from blood (not recorded which). All receptors derive from a woman in her 30s who had been exposed to COVID-19.

The chain couples TRBV19 to TRBJ2-3, with D possibly matching TRBD2 (6 bases). The germline V gene encodes CDR1 LNHDA and CDR2 SQIVND (reference sequence). This CDR3 contains 16 residues. Trimming removed 6 bases at V and 7 bases at J, with 23 bases between. CDR3 region: CASRGRTAEGLYTQYF. CDR3 DNA: TGTGCCAGTAGAGGAAGGACGGCGGAGGGTTTATATACGCAGTATTTT.

This clone has just one count. The V gene is TRBV3-1 (or the pseudogene TRBV3-2), the J gene TRBJ1-1; TRBD1 is a possible D gene (5 bases). The CDR3 totals 11 residues. Trimming removed 2 bases from V and 8 bases from J, with 6 bases in between. CDR1 is LGHDT and CDR2 is YNNKEL in the germline V gene (reference sequence). The CDR3 protein is CASSQRQEAFF. The CDR3 nucleotides read TGTGCCAGCAGCCAACGACAGGAAGCTTTCTTT.

This rearrangement joins TRBV6-5 to TRBJ1-6, with D hard to call. V was pared by 7 bases and J by 7 bases, with 17 bases between. CDR1 and CDR2 from the germline V gene are MNHEY and SVGAGI. The CDR3 has 15 amino acids. Here the CDR3 reads CASKVIHTENSPLHF. DNA for the CDR3: TGTGCCAGCAAAGTTATCCACACAGAGAATTCACCCCTCCACTTT.

The DNA of the CDR3 is TGTGCCAGCAGCATATCACAGGGTCCTTGGGGAAACACCATATATTTT. Protein product: CASSISQGPWGNTIYF. The rearrangement joins TRBV11-2 to TRBJ1-3; D is possibly TRBD1 (6 bases). This CDR3 has 16 residues. Germline V gives CDR1 SGHAT, CDR2 FQNNGV. V lost 5 bases and J lost 4, with 18 bases in between.

This chain joins TRBV9 and TRBJ2-2, with 7 bases fitting TRBD2. The length of the CDR3 is 17 residues. The germline V gene has CDR1 SGDLS and CDR2 YYNGEE. V was clipped by 0 bases and J by 7 bases; unmatched bases: 12. CDR3 amino acids: CASSVAWGGVFGGELFF. The DNA for the CDR3 is TGTGCCAGCAGCGTAGCGTGGGGGGGAGTGTTCGGCGGGGAGCTGTTTTTT.

The chain carries TRBV10-1 and TRBJ2-1; 12 bases map to TRBD2. The CDR3 is 13 amino acids. The V gene end was trimmed by 8 bases and the J gene end by 9 bases; junction bases not matched to a gene: 5. Looked up from germline, CDR1 is WNHNN and CDR2 is SYGVQD (reference sequence). The CDR3 coding sequence is TGCGCCAGCTCTAGCGGGGGGGCCTCTGAGCAGTTCTTC. As protein: CASSSGGASEQFF.

This chain joins TRBV5-1 and TRBJ2-2; possibly TRBD1 for D (5 bases). In germline, CDR1 is SGHRS, CDR2 YFSETQ. V lost 5 bases, J lost 4 bases, and 9 bases lay in between. This CDR3 comprises 13 residues. CDR3 region: CASRQVLTGELFF. The CDR3 DNA reads as TGCGCCAGCAGACAGGTGCTCACCGGGGAGCTGTTTTTT. The full variable domain, completed using reference TRBV5-1 and TRBJ2-2, is KAGVTQTPRYLIKTRGQQVTLSCSPISGHRSVSWYQQTPGQGLQFLFEYFSETQRNKGNFPGRFSGRQFSNSRSEMNVSTLELGDSALYLCASRQVLTGELFFGEGSRLTVL.

This chain connects TRBV6-4 to TRBJ1-1, with D tentatively TRBD1 (6 bases). Germline V gives CDR1 MRHNA, CDR2 SNTAGT. V gave up 6 bases and J gave up 3 bases, with 11 bases separating them. This CDR3 spans 13 amino acids. The CDR3 spells CASSLDSYTEAFF. In nucleotides, the CDR3 is TGTGCCAGCAGCCTGGACAGCTACACTGAAGCTTTCTTT.

The rearrangement joins TRBV30 to TRBJ1-2; weak D call: TRBD1 (5 bases). V was clipped by 2 bases and J by 4 bases, with 20 bases between them. This CDR3 has 16 amino acids. Germline CDR1 GTSNPN, CDR2 SVGIG (reference sequence). The CDR3 nucleotides are TGTGCCTGGAGTCGGCGCGACAGCAGAGGATCCTATGGCTACACCTTC. It codes for CAWSRRDSRGSYGYTF.

The chain couples TRBV5-1 to TRBJ1-1; tentatively, D is TRBD1 (5 bases). The length of the CDR3 is 13 residues. The germline CDR1 and CDR2 sequences are SGHRS and YFSETQ. The V gene lost 2 bases and the J gene lost 5 bases, with 10 bases spanning the gap. The CDR3 sequence: CASSLRGETEAFF. The CDR3 DNA reads as TGCGCCAGCAGCTTAAGGGGTGAGACTGAAGCTTTCTTT. Filled out from reference TRBV5-1 and TRBJ1-1, the complete variable domain reads KAGVTQTPRYLIKTRGQQVTLSCSPISGHRSVSWYQQTPGQGLQFLFEYFSETQRNKGNFPGRFSGRQFSNSRSEMNVSTLELGDSALYLCASSLRGETEAFFGQGTRLTVV.

Only a few counts were recorded for this clone. Other DNA sequences in the same sample also yield this CDR3. The genes are TRBV14 and TRBJ2-7; D may be TRBD1 (6 bases). Germline assignment: CDR1 SGHDN and CDR2 FVKESK. This CDR3 has 13 amino acids. The germline V and J ends were trimmed by 1 base and 4 bases, with 8 bases remaining between them. CDR3 sequence reads: CASSQVRGYEQYF. Here the CDR3 DNA reads TGTGCCAGCAGCCAAGTCAGGGGATACGAGCAGTACTTC.

This clone was seen many times. The rearrangement uses TRBV27 and TRBJ2-7; TRBD1 agrees at 7 bases. The CDR3 consists of 15 residues. V shed 5 bases and J 7 bases; nucleotides not matched to a gene: 14. The V gene's germline CDR1 is MNHEY and CDR2 SMNVEV (reference sequence). The CDR3 is CASSQPTGNLGEQYF. The CDR3 DNA reads TGTGCCAGCAGTCAGCCGACAGGGAATCTGGGAGAGCAGTACTTC.

This clone was recorded once. The chain carries TRBV6-5 and TRBJ2-7; TRBD1 matches at 9 bases. The length of the CDR3 is 15 residues. The germline V gene encodes CDR1 MNHEY and CDR2 SVGAGI. V was pared by 6 bases and J by 4 bases, with 10 bases of the junction left unmatched. CDR3 DNA sequence: TGTGCCAGCAGCGGTGGCGGGACAGGGAAGTACGAGCAGTACTTC. It specifies CASSGGGTGKYEQYF.

The V gene is TRBV19, the J gene TRBJ2-5; a weak D match, TRBD2 (7 bases). Germline values: CDR1 LNHDA, CDR2 SQIVND (reference sequence). This CDR3 is 14 amino acids long. V was pared by 3 bases and J by 7 bases, with 15 bases between. CDR3 sequence (DNA): TGTGCCAGTAGTATGTCGGGGGGCGAGGGGACCCAGTACTTC. Its translation is CASSMSGGEGTQYF.

V and J are TRBV30 and TRBJ2-7, with 8 bases aligning to TRBD2. Per germline, CDR1 GTSNPN and CDR2 SVGIG (reference sequence). The J segment lost 7 bases and the V segment lost 2 bases, leaving 7 bases of the junction unmatched. CDR3 length: 13 residues. The CDR3 DNA reads TGTGCCTGGAGTACGAACCGGGGGGGGGAGCAGTACTTC. Translation: CAWSTNRGGEQYF.